This T cell receptor (beta chain) was retrieved from a study of beta chain features in type 1 diabetes. Background on the study: The patients were much like the healthy donors in age, gender and cell yields.

General study results and limits: There was a possibility that cDNA sequencing over-represented cells with high TCR expression. Within each of all four CD4+ subsets, Type 1 diabetes patients had TCRB CDR3s that were moderately but significantly shorter. Patients' naive, central memory and regulatory TCRB repertoires appeared more alike than those of healthy donors. No resolution was reached here on whether HLA type influences TCRB rearrangement.

The CDR3 totals 15 residues. V lost 3 bases, J lost 3 bases, and 7 bases stayed unmatched. Germline V gene lookup returns CDR1 KGHSH and CDR2 LQKENI. All of the isolated RNA was reverse transcribed, so expressed TCRB transcripts were sequenced. The table came from immunoSEQ multiplex PCR; TCRdb's copy has only in-frame clones and leaves some out. The table records 680,000 or so clones, around 15% of them present only once. As to this clone: Its specificity is unknown.

The specimen was naive CD4+ T cells from blood. This clonotype was obtained from a man younger than 35 with type 1 diabetes. The rearrangement uses TRBV18 and TRBJ2-7; TRBD2 matches at 8 bases. CDR3: CASSPSSGFIYEQYF. The CDR3 bases are TGTGCCAGCTCACCCTCTAGCGGGTTCATCTACGAGCAGTACTTC.